Sequencing of this TCR beta chain was carried out in a study of blood T cell repertoires in COVID-19. In the study overall: COVID-19 samples from acute and convalescent phases originated in the United States, Italy and Spain.

Germline CDR1 LNHNV, CDR2 YYDKDF (reference sequence). This CDR3 has 13 residues. The J segment lost 4 bases and the V segment lost 3 bases, leaving 0 bases of the junction unmatched. The table came from immunoSEQ multiplex PCR; TCRdb's copy has only in-frame clones and leaves some out. Of about 140,000 clones in the sample, 60% to 80% were seen once. The sequence derives from a woman in her 50s with active or convalescent COVID-19. V is TRBV15 and J is TRBJ2-7, with 10 bases fitting TRBD2. Sequencing was done on a sample of peripheral blood. CDR3 coding DNA: TGTGCCACCAGCAGGGGACTAGCGTACGAGCAGTACTTC. Translation gives CATSRGLAYEQYF.